One T cell receptor beta chain is described in this entry. It has no known antigen specificity. No much larger clone is present one base from it, and per-base qualities are unavailable. The data stem from a study of radiation and T cells in renal cell carcinoma (dated by TCRdb to 2018 to 2021). Describing the broader study: The samples were drawn from a clinical trial, where primary renal cell carcinomas were treated with 15 Gy of stereotactic body radiation therapy and then removed by nephrectomy 4 weeks afterward. In total, approximately 54 samples, comprising 26 tumors and some 27 peripheral blood samples, were subjected to TCR beta sequencing. Across all 53 samples, 4 million to 5 million unique CDR3 nucleotide sequences encoding 2,658,974 unique CDR3 amino acid sequences were identified. Summary of the overall study and its limitations: No pretreatment tumor biopsies were available, so the baseline intratumoral presence of clonotypes could not be determined. Changes in the blood repertoire were not tracked past 4 weeks after treatment. An increase in top tumor clonotypes in blood was observed from baseline to 2 weeks post-radiation, followed by contraction by 4 weeks, which was taken to suggest transient expansion of tumor-resident clones. With a single-armed trial design, the study had no way to address how radiation dose or scheduling affects the TCR repertoire.

TCR beta libraries were generated from genomic DNA with the immunoSEQ kit, following the manufacturer's recommendations. Library preparation used a first multiplex PCR with proprietary primers, then a second PCR adding unique barcodes, with bead cleanups after each round. A positive control reaction and a negative control reaction, both provided in the kit, were run with every batch of samples. The final libraries were assessed on an Agilent 4200 TapeStation D1000 ScreenTape, pooled by volume, and quantified by qPCR. An Illumina NextSeq500 fitted with a MidOutput 150-cycle cartridge performed the sequencing, running 156 Read1 cycles and 15 Index1 cycles with the kit's custom primers. The pooled library was loaded at roughly 1 pM with approximately 20% PhiX control spiked in. The study's processing was this. The vendor-processed data were analyzed in R, and a clonotype was defined as all T cells that share the same CDR3 nucleotide sequence. In the clone abundance analyses, frequencies in each sample were normalized to that sample's 10,000 most abundant clones. Public T cell clones, which averaged fewer than five per sample, were excluded before analysis. Tumor-enriched clonotypes and baseline blood-enriched clonotypes were defined as those with an abundance difference of at least 32-fold between compartments. A beta-binomial differential abundance model was used to identify clonotypes that were expanded or contracted between blood time points. Similarity between tumor and blood repertoires was quantified using the Baroni-Urbani and Buser coefficient, and groups were compared with two-tailed Wilcoxon tests in R. TCRdb mirrors the immuneACCESS table, restricted to in-frame sequences. Some clones are absent from its copies; in checked studies, under half trace to an unresolved V gene, and the reason for the others is unknown. Clonal size and the V and J genes are those of that table, whereas D and trimming came from the DNA. For this sample the table gives fewer than 150,000 clones, of which 88% were detected only once. The ten most abundant clones make up approximately 6% of the sample.

According to the study, the label for this sample's time point signals: blood 2 weeks post-SBRT. The treatment or condition label for this specimen denotes: 15 Gy SBRT to primary tumor, nephrectomy 4 weeks later. Serial peripheral blood from radiation-treated patients was sampled at baseline, 2 weeks and 4 weeks after SBRT to track tumor-enriched clonotypes. Every patient had renal cell carcinoma of clear cell pathology. Genomic DNA for TCR sequencing was prepared using the QIAamp DNA Blood Mini Kit (Qiagen). Samples were included in the analyses only if all quality control checks were passed. CDR1 and CDR2 were assigned from the germline V gene (reference sequence) as GTSNPN and SVGIG. The CDR3 runs 14 amino acids, cysteine and phenylalanine included. Of the read, only the CDR3 DNA is kept; its 42 bases are in frame from base 1. Trimming removed 1 base from V and 5 bases from J, leaving 15 bases between the germline ends.

The origin of this receptor is a woman in her sixties or seventies with renal cell carcinoma. Rearrangement joined TRBV30 to TRBJ2-7; matching of 7 bases hints at TRBD1 as the D gene. The sample in question was blood, obtained from a patient whose treatment included radiotherapy and nephrectomy. The sequenced DNA is TGTGCCTGGAGTGCCAGGAGGGGGCAGGACGAGCAGTACTTC. Translated, it reads CAWSARRGQDEQYF.